This TCR beta chain emerged from a study of persistence of HIV-infected CD4 T cells (dated by TCRdb to 2020 to 2022). In the study overall: The study isolated CMV- and HIV-1 Gag-responding CD4+ T cells from ART-treated individuals to examine antigen-driven clonal expansion of HIV-1-infected cells. Suppressive ART had been received by participants for a median of roughly 8 years. Peripheral blood samples of up to roughly 200 mL were collected at multiple time points, except for a couple of participants, who underwent leukapheresis at a single time point. Proviral sequencing was used to assess clonality among infected cells, whereas TCRbeta sequencing gauged the clonality of all cells within each sorted population. For the TCR cluster analysis across participants, about 8 participants were included for CMV and six or seven participants for Gag.

General conclusions and limits of the study: Only a small number of individuals took part in the study, and the range of antigens tested was limited. Significantly lower TCRbeta richness was observed in CMV- and Gag-responding cells than in anti-CD3/anti-CD28-responding cells, and higher oligoclonality was observed in CMV-responding cells than in CD3/CD28-stimulated and Gag-responding cells. Within the same sorted populations, TCR oligoclonality correlated with proviral oligoclonality. Because the TCR analyses were done in bulk, restricting them to just the rare CMV-responding cells that actually carried HIV-1 proviruses was not possible. Degenerate expanded CDR3beta sequences were enriched in antigen-responding cells, suggesting convergent selection of CD4+ responses to CMV and Gag.

Unmatched junction bases come to 8, with V trimmed by 5 bases and J by 0 bases. The germline V gene yields MGHRA for CDR1 and YSYEKL for CDR2. The CDR3, from cysteine to phenylalanine, totals 17 residues. Only the CDR3 region is kept as DNA, spanning 51 bases read in frame from base 1. According to the study, the label for this sample's treatment or condition signals: suppressive antiretroviral therapy. Cells were stimulated with lysates of CMV-infected fibroblasts at 9.5 to 10 ug/mL. Memory populations depleted of antigen-responding cells were obtained by sorting nonresponding CD40L-negative CD69-negative CD45RO-high memory CD4+ T cells. Participants were HIV-1-infected adults who started suppressive ART during chronic infection. For at least 4 years, participants had undetectable plasma HIV-1 RNA, below 50 copies/mL. To be included, participants needed a CD4+ T cell count above 400 cells/uL and a positive CMV serology. Before stimulation, PBMCs were isolated using density centrifugation and depleted of CD8+ T cells. For approximately 19 hours, the CD8-depleted PBMCs were stimulated with anti-CD28/CD49d costimulation, a CD40-blocking antibody, and enfuvirtide to prevent new infections. Cell sorting was done on a Beckman Coulter MoFlo Legacy or XDP sorter, and dead cells were excluded with propidium iodide. The QIAamp DNA Mini Kit was used for genomic DNA extraction from samples above one million cells, and the Quick-DNA Microprep Kit was used otherwise.

With respect to this clone: Its antigen specificity is not known. Base qualities are not provided; no much larger clone lies one nucleotide away.

The immunoSEQ hsTCRB assay version 4 in survey mode was used to sequence TCRbeta repertoires from genomic DNA. Genomic DNA was diluted to approximately 10 ng/uL, and up to roughly 1 ug per sample was used for TCRbeta sequencing. The authors processed their data as follows. TCRbeta data analysis was done in ImmunoSeq Analyzer 3.0, and diversity was calculated on productive nucleotide rearrangements. Lower-bound TCR diversity was estimated with the improved Chao index, and clonality with the Gini coefficient using the Immunarch R package. Different nucleotide rearrangements encoding the same CDR3beta amino acid sequence were counted as distinct clonotypes. Differential abundance analysis found TCRbeta sequences that were significantly enriched in antigen-responding cells compared with anti-CD3/anti-CD28-activated cells. TCRs were clustered by predicted peptide-MHC specificity with GLIPH2, both within individual participants and across merged participant data sets. This immuneACCESS table, as held by TCRdb, lists in-frame sequences with V and J called but not all clones. Of the missing ones, under half trace to an unresolved V gene in checked studies; the others have no known cause. D and trimming come from the DNA, and the V and J calls and clone size come from that table. Present in this sample are tens of thousands of clones, about 81% of which were seen just once. The ten largest make up about 3% of the sample.

Sequences were derived from CD4+ T cells sorted from PBMCs after approximately 20-hour stimulation, sampled from a patient who received antiretroviral therapy. The sample's cell subset or site label, in plain terms: CD40L-CD69- CD45RO-high memory CD4 T cells not responding to CMV lysate. In this chain, TRBV4-1 is recombined with TRBJ1-5; 9 bases in the middle match TRBD1. This TCR derives from an adult man with HIV who was CMV-seropositive. The CDR3 has the sequence CASSKQQGAFSNQPQHF. The bases read TGCGCCAGCAGCAAACAACAGGGGGCCTTTAGCAATCAGCCCCAGCATTTT.